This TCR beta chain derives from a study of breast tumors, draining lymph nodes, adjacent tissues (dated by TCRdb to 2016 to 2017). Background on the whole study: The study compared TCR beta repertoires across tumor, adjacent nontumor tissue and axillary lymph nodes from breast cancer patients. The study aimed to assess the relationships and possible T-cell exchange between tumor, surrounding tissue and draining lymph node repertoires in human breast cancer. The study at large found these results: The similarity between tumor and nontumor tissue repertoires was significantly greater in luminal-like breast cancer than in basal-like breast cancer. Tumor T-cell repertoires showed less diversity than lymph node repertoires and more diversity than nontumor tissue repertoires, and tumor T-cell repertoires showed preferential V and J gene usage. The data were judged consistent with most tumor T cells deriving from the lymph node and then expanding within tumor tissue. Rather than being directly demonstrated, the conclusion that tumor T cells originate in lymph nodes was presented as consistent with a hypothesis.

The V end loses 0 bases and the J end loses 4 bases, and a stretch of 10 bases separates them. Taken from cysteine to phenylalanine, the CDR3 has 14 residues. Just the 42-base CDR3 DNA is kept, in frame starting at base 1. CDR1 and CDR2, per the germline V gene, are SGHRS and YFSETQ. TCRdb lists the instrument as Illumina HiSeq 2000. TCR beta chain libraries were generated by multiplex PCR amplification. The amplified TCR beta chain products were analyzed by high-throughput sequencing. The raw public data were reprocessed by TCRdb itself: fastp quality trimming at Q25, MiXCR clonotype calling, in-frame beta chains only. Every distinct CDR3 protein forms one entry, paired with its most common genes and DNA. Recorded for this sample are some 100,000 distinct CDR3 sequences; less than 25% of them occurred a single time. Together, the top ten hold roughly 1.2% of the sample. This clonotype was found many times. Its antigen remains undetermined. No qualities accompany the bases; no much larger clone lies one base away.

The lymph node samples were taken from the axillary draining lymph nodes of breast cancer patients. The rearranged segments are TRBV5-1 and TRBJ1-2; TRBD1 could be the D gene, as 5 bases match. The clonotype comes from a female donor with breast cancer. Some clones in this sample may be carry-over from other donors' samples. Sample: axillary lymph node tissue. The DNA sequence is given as TGCGCCAGCAGCTTGGGCGACGGGACCTATGGCTACACCTTC. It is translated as CASSLGDGTYGYTF.